These 13 T cell receptor beta chains were sequenced from one sample in a study of blood T cell repertoires in COVID-19. Some clones are missing from TCRdb's copy, which holds only in-frame ones; the method was immunoSEQ multiplex PCR. The table records about 140,000 clones, 80% to 90% of them present only once. The specimen sequenced was peripheral blood. The receptors come from a woman of 80 years or more with acute or convalescent COVID-19.

V gene TRBV11-2 combines with J gene TRBJ1-1; D is unresolved. CDR1 and CDR2 (germline): SGHAT, FQNNGV. The V end lost 1 base, the J end lost 10 bases, and 10 bases lay between the germline ends. CDR3 length equals 12 residues. CDR3 in DNA: TGTGCCAGCAGCTTAGCCTCCACTTTAGCTTTCTTT. Amino acid sequence: CASSLASTLAFF.

V usage is TRBV6-1 and J usage is TRBJ1-3; 8 bases agree with TRBD1. Losses at the gene ends were 2 bases for V and 4 bases for J; bases not matched to a gene: 7. The CDR3 consists of 16 residues. Per the germline V gene, CDR1 is MNHNS and CDR2 is SASEGT. This CDR3 reads CASSELQGAKGNTIYF. CDR3 coding DNA: TGTGCCAGCAGTGAACTCCAGGGGGCGAAAGGAAACACCATATATTTT.

The gene calls are TRBV2 and TRBJ1-5, with 7 bases that match TRBD1. The CDR3 totals 15 residues. CDR1 SNHLY and CDR2 FYNNEI come from the germline V gene. The ends lost 4 bases at V and 8 bases at J; junction bases unmatched: 11. In DNA, the CDR3 is TGTGCCAGCAGTGTGAGGGGGCGAACTTATGAGCCCCAGCATTTT. This translates into CASSVRGRTYEPQHF. Supplemented by reference TRBV2 and TRBJ1-5, the full variable domain reads EPEVTQTPSHQVTQMGQEVILRCVPISNHLYFYWYRQILGQKVEFLVSFYNNEISEKSEIFDDQFSVERPDGSNFTLKIRSTKLEDSAMYFCASSVRGRTYEPQHFGDGTRLSIL.

The chain uses TRBV5-1 and TRBJ1-5; D not resolved. CDR1 is SGHRS and CDR2 is YFSETQ in the germline V gene. V was trimmed by 6 bases and J by 11 bases, leaving 15 bases between them. CDR3 size: 12 residues. CDR3 nucleotide sequence: TGCGCCAGCACCCTACCTCCCGGGTCCCAGCATTTT. This translates into CASTLPPGSQHF.

In this sample, this clone turned up once. J is TRBJ1-2 and V is TRBV5-1; 9 bases are shared with TRBD1. CDR1 is SGHRS and CDR2 is YFSETQ in the germline V gene. Trimming removed 3 bases from V and 8 bases from J; junction bases left unmatched: 11. This CDR3 spans 15 amino acids. The CDR3 loop is CASSSVLQGARGYTF. As DNA, the CDR3 is TGCGCCAGCAGCTCGGTCCTACAGGGGGCTCGGGGCTACACCTTC.

This chain connects TRBV3-1 (or the pseudogene TRBV3-2) to TRBJ1-2, with D perhaps matching TRBD1 (5 bases). Germline V gene sequence: CDR1 LGHDT, CDR2 YNNKEL (reference sequence). V shed 3 bases and J shed 1 base, with 9 bases lying between them. CDR3 size: 14 residues. The CDR3 is CASSHADSNYGYTF. In DNA form, the CDR3 reads TGTGCCAGCAGCCACGCCGACAGTAACTATGGCTACACCTTC.

The chain joins TRBV18 to TRBJ1-1; D call uncertain. Germline V CDR1 and CDR2: KGHSH, LQKENI. There are 14 residues in the CDR3. Trimming cost V 1 base and J 11 bases, with 17 bases left between them. CDR3 region: CASSPQTGESRAFF. The CDR3 nucleotides are TGTGCCAGCTCACCACAGACGGGAGAATCACGGGCTTTCTTT.

V and J are TRBV5-1 and TRBJ1-2; 7 bases are a match to TRBD1. CDR3 length: 14 residues. Germline V CDR1 and CDR2: SGHRS, YFSETQ. V lost 1 base, J lost 8 bases, and 8 bases stayed unmatched. The CDR3 region is CASSLTGAATGYTF. In nucleotides, the CDR3 is TGCGCCAGCAGCTTGACAGGGGCCGCGACGGGCTACACCTTC.

The chain joins TRBV2 to TRBJ1-1, with a weak D call TRBD1 (6 bases). Germline CDR1 is SNHLY and CDR2 is FYNNEI. V lost 3 bases and J 4 bases, leaving 15 bases between the germline ends. The CDR3 runs to 15 residues. The CDR3 region has the DNA TGTGCCAGCAGTGACGAGACAGGTGGGGGCACTGAAGCTTTCTTT. This codes for CASSDETGGGTEAFF. The whole variable domain, filled in from reference TRBV2 and TRBJ1-1, reads EPEVTQTPSHQVTQMGQEVILRCVPISNHLYFYWYRQILGQKVEFLVSFYNNEISEKSEIFDDQFSVERPDGSNFTLKIRSTKLEDSAMYFCASSDETGGGTEAFFGQGTRLTVV.

The genes are TRBV5-1 and TRBJ2-7; 9 bases match TRBD1. The germline V gene has CDR1 SGHRS and CDR2 YFSETQ. The length of the CDR3 is 15 residues. The trim removed 0 bases at V and 6 bases at J, leaving 7 bases unmatched. CDR3 in DNA: TGCGCCAGCAGCTTGGTTGGGACAGGGCGTAGCGAGCAGTACTTC. Its translation: CASSLVGTGRSEQYF. Full variable domain (rest looked up from reference TRBV5-1 and TRBJ2-7): KAGVTQTPRYLIKTRGQQVTLSCSPISGHRSVSWYQQTPGQGLQFLFEYFSETQRNKGNFPGRFSGRQFSNSRSEMNVSTLELGDSALYLCASSLVGTGRSEQYFGPGTRLTVT.

The V gene is TRBV29-1, the J gene TRBJ1-1; D uncertain. This CDR3 is 13 amino acids long. The V gene lost 4 bases and the J gene lost 0 bases, with 9 bases spanning the gap. Germline V gene data show CDR1 as SQVTM and CDR2 as ANQGSEA. CDR3 DNA sequence: TGCAGCGTTGCTTCCCAGTTGAACACTGAAGCTTTCTTT. This codes for CSVASQLNTEAFF.

The J gene is TRBJ1-2, the V gene TRBV7-2; 9 bases align to TRBD1. The trim removed 5 bases at V and 3 bases at J, leaving 10 bases unmatched. The CDR3 is made up of 16 amino acids. CDR1 SGHTA and CDR2 FQGNSA come from the germline V gene. CDR3 sequence: CASSPSQGAHYYGYTF. The CDR3 DNA reads as TGTGCCAGCAGCCCATCACAGGGGGCGCATTACTATGGCTACACCTTC.

This chain links TRBV18 with TRBJ2-3; D may be TRBD1 (6 bases). Germline V lookup: CDR1 KGHSH, CDR2 LQKENI. Between the trimmed V and J ends, which lost 4 bases and 3 bases, there was a span of 14 bases. CDR3 length: 15 residues. The CDR3 reads CASSLRQANTDTQYF. CDR3 coding DNA: TGTGCCAGCTCACTAAGACAGGCGAATACAGATACGCAGTATTTT. The whole variable domain, remainder taken from reference TRBV18 and TRBJ2-3, is NAGVMQNPRHLVRRRGQEARLRCSPMKGHSHVYWYRQLPEEGLKFMVYLQKENIIDESGMPKERFSAEFPKEGPSILRIQQVVRGDSAAYFCASSLRQANTDTQYFGPGTRLTVL.